What follows are 29 T cell receptor beta chains derived from one specimen sequenced in a study of blood T cell repertoires in COVID-19. The protocol was immunoSEQ multiplex PCR, while the TCRdb copy is restricted to in-frame clones and leaves out a portion. The table lists roughly 250,000 clones, around 87% of them singletons. Input material: peripheral blood. These receptor sequences come from a woman aged 50 to 60 with acute or convalescent COVID-19.

This rearrangement joins TRBV6-1 to TRBJ1-5; tentative D call: TRBD1 (5 bases). The germline V gene encodes CDR1 MNHNS and CDR2 SASEGT. The CDR3 is 15 residues long. V lost 3 bases and J lost 4, with 13 bases in between. The CDR3 spells CASSEVFGQNQPQHF. DNA of the CDR3: TGTGCCAGCAGTGAGGTATTTGGACAAAATCAGCCCCAGCATTTT.

The chain combines TRBV19 with TRBJ2-7, with 11 bases identical to TRBD1. Germline assignment: CDR1 LNHDA and CDR2 SQIVND (reference sequence). J gave up 3 bases and V 6 bases, and 1 base lay outside the gene matches. This CDR3 region has 13 residues. CDR3 region: CASRDRGLYEQYF. The DNA for the CDR3 is TGTGCCAGTAGGGACAGGGGGCTCTACGAGCAGTACTTC.

The table lists this clone with a count of one. V usage is TRBV28 and J usage is TRBJ1-2; D is ambiguous. This CDR3 is 14 amino acids long. Germline V lookup: CDR1 MDHEN, CDR2 SYDVKM. Trimming stripped 2 bases from V and 7 bases from J, with 14 bases between. CDR3 region: CASSLNTQRGGYTF. The CDR3 DNA reads TGTGCCAGCAGTTTAAACACCCAGAGAGGTGGCTACACCTTC.

V gene TRBV3-1 (or the pseudogene TRBV3-2) combines with J gene TRBJ2-3, with 9 bases fitting TRBD2. Trimming at V came to 4 bases and at J to 7 bases, leaving 15 bases not matched to a gene. In germline, CDR1 is LGHDT, CDR2 YNNKEL (reference sequence). This CDR3 has 17 residues. The CDR3 region is CASSPFAGGRRFYTQYF. CDR3 nucleotides: TGTGCCAGCAGCCCATTCGCGGGAGGGAGGAGGTTTTATACGCAGTATTTT.

This clone was seen a few times. V is TRBV28 and J is TRBJ2-2; no clear D. The germline V gene encodes CDR1 MDHEN and CDR2 SYDVKM. Between the trimmed V and J ends, which lost 6 bases and 6 bases, there was a span of 5 bases. The CDR3 runs 11 residues. Written as DNA, the CDR3 is TGTGCCAGCAGGCGATCCGGGGAGCTGTTTTTT. Translation gives CASRRSGELFF.

The genes are TRBV27 and TRBJ1-1; the D is unclear. Germline CDR1 and CDR2: MNHEY and SMNVEV (reference sequence). The V gene lost 5 bases and the J gene lost 1 base, with 11 bases spanning the gap. The CDR3 has 14 residues. CDR3: CASSPSLRNTEAFF. CDR3 DNA: TGTGCCAGCAGTCCCTCGTTGCGGAACACTGAAGCTTTCTTT.

The CDR3 here is CASSVFANQETQYF. In nucleotides, the CDR3 is TGTGCCAGCAGTGTTTTCGCTAACCAAGAGACCCAGTACTTC. V gene TRBV28 combines with J gene TRBJ2-5, with unresolved D. Germline CDR1 MDHEN, CDR2 SYDVKM. The V and J ends lost 5 bases and 0 bases respectively, with 10 bases between them. This CDR3 spans 14 amino acids.

The chain links TRBV5-1 to TRBJ2-7, with D perhaps TRBD1 (6 bases). Per the germline V gene, CDR1 is SGHRS and CDR2 is YFSETQ. The length of the CDR3 is 14 residues. Trimming pared 3 bases from V and 0 bases from J, leaving 10 bases between. CDR3 residues: CASSSSTGSYEQYF. The CDR3 bases are TGCGCCAGCAGCTCCTCGACAGGCTCCTACGAGCAGTACTTC.

The chain uses TRBV5-1 and TRBJ2-2; 11 bases match TRBD1. J lost 4 bases, V lost 5 bases, and 4 bases had no gene match. The CDR3 has 15 residues. Germline V CDR1 and CDR2: SGHRS, YFSETQ. The CDR3 nucleotides read TGCGCCAGCAGGTCTGGGACAGGGGGCACCGGGGAGCTGTTTTTT. As protein: CASRSGTGGTGELFF.

The genes are TRBV28 and TRBJ1-4; TRBD1 matches at 12 bases. The CDR3 spans 15 residues. The junction had 0 bases not matched to a gene; V was cut back by 2 bases and J by 5 bases. Germline V CDR1 and CDR2: MDHEN, SYDVKM. CDR3 bases: TGTGCCAGCAGTTTAGGGACAGGGGGCAATGAAAAACTGTTTTTT. Encoded protein: CASSLGTGGNEKLFF.

The chain carries TRBV9 and TRBJ1-2; TRBD1 matches at 8 bases. The CDR3 is made up of 13 amino acids. The J segment lost 3 bases and the V segment lost 4 bases, leaving 2 bases of the junction unmatched. Germline CDR1 SGDLS, CDR2 YYNGEE. The CDR3 DNA is TGTGCCAGCAGCACACAGGGGGACTATGGCTACACCTTC. Translating it yields CASSTQGDYGYTF.

The chain uses TRBV7-9 and TRBJ2-7, with 11 bases aligning to TRBD2. The V gene end was trimmed by 11 bases and the J gene end by 2 bases; junction bases not matched to a gene: 8. The CDR3 consists of 14 residues. Per germline, CDR1 SEHNR and CDR2 FQNEAQ (reference sequence). The DNA for the CDR3 is TGTGCCGGCACCGGGGGACTAGCGGCCTACGAGCAGTACTTC. Its protein product is CAGTGGLAAYEQYF. Filled out from reference TRBV7-9 and TRBJ2-7, the complete variable domain reads DTGVSQNPRHKITKRGQNVTFRCDPISEHNRLYWYRQTLGQGPEFLTYFQNEAQLEKSRLLSDRFSAERPKGSFSTLEIQRTEQGDSAMYLCAGTGGLAAYEQYFGPGTRLTVT.

V is TRBV27 and J is TRBJ1-2, with 7 bases fitting TRBD1. The germline V gene encodes CDR1 MNHEY and CDR2 SMNVEV (reference sequence). The CDR3 runs to 14 residues. V lost 6 bases to trimming and J lost 7 bases; unmatched junction nucleotides: 11. CDR3 protein: CASRTQGGLAGYTF. The CDR3 DNA follows: TGTGCCAGCAGAACTCAGGGGGGTTTGGCTGGCTACACCTTC.

The chain combines TRBV6-5 with TRBJ2-3; the D gene is possibly TRBD1 (5 bases). Trimming shortened V by 2 bases and J by 3 bases, and 12 bases separated the two germline ends. From germline, CDR1 is MNHEY and CDR2 SVGAGI. This CDR3 region has 15 residues. The CDR3 is CASSYGRVNTDTQYF. The CDR3 DNA reads TGTGCCAGCAGTTACGGCAGGGTAAATACAGATACGCAGTATTTT.

This clone was seen only a few times. V is TRBV4-2 and J is TRBJ1-5, with D tentatively TRBD1 (6 bases). V dropped 1 base and J dropped 2 bases, with 9 bases sitting between them. The CDR3 has 15 amino acids. Germline V lookup: CDR1 LGHNA, CDR2 YNFKEQ. The CDR3 DNA sequence: TGTGCCAGCAGCCAAGGGAGACAGGGCAATCAGCCCCAGCATTTT. Translating gives CASSQGRQGNQPQHF.

CDR3 coding DNA: TGTGCCAGCAGCTTATTTGCAGGGACGAACACCGGGGAGCTGTTTTTT. Translating gives CASSLFAGTNTGELFF. The rearrangement uses TRBV7-2 and TRBJ2-2; a weak D match, TRBD1 (5 bases). The CDR3 covers 16 residues. Germline V gene sequence: CDR1 SGHTA, CDR2 FQGNSA. V was shortened by 2 bases and J by 0 bases, with 10 bases between the two germline ends. The whole variable domain, filled in from reference TRBV7-2 and TRBJ2-2, reads GAGVSQSPSNKVTEKGKDVELRCDPISGHTALYWYRQSLGQGLEFLIYFQGNSAPDKSGLPSDRFSAERTGGSVSTLTIQRTQQEDSAVYLCASSLFAGTNTGELFFGEGSRLTVL.

The chain links TRBV6-1 to TRBJ1-2; 8 nucleotides agree with TRBD1. In germline, CDR1 is MNHNS, CDR2 SASEGT. V was pared by 3 bases and J by 2 bases, with 2 bases of the junction left unmatched. This CDR3 comprises 14 residues. The CDR3 DNA reads as TGTGCCAGCAGTGAGAGGACAGGGAACTATGGCTACACCTTC. It translates to CASSERTGNYGYTF.

The V call is TRBV28, the J call TRBJ2-7; D possibly corresponds to TRBD2 (6 bases). This CDR3 region has 14 residues. The V gene's germline CDR1 is MDHEN and CDR2 SYDVKM. Between the trimmed V and J ends, which lost 3 bases and 3 bases, there was a span of 12 bases. This chain's CDR3 is CASSLPRDVYEQYF. The CDR3 DNA sequence: TGTGCCAGCAGTTTGCCGCGGGATGTCTACGAGCAGTACTTC.

Written as DNA, the CDR3 is TGTGCCAGCAGTTTGAAGAGGAGTTCCTATAATTCACCCCTCCACTTT. Its translation: CASSLKRSSYNSPLHF. The rearrangement joins TRBV28 to TRBJ1-6; unclear D gene. The V end lost 3 bases, the J end lost 1 base, and 10 bases lay between the germline ends. The CDR3 covers 16 residues. Germline V gene data show CDR1 as MDHEN and CDR2 as SYDVKM. Full variable domain (rest looked up from reference TRBV28 and TRBJ1-6): DVKVTQSSRYLVKRTGEKVFLECVQDMDHENMFWYRQDPGLGLRLIYFSYDVKMKEKGDIPEGYSVSREKKERFSLILESASTNQTSMYLCASSLKRSSYNSPLHFGNGTRLTVT.

The chain recombines TRBV18 with TRBJ2-3; D gene ambiguous. From germline, CDR1 is KGHSH and CDR2 LQKENI. V lost 2 bases, J lost 0 bases, and 9 bases lay in between. The CDR3 loop spans 15 amino acids. CDR3 in DNA: TGTGCCAGCTCACCAGTCTCCAGAAGCACAGATACGCAGTATTTT. Protein product: CASSPVSRSTDTQYF.

The chain joins TRBV5-5 to TRBJ2-7; possibly TRBD1 for D (6 bases). The CDR3 is 14 residues long. The V gene's germline CDR1 is SGHKS and CDR2 YYEKEE (reference sequence). Trimming cost V 3 bases and J 2 bases, with 12 bases left between them. The CDR3: CASSYPGQPYEQYF. In DNA, the CDR3 is TGTGCCAGCAGCTACCCAGGACAGCCCTACGAGCAGTACTTC.

This chain joins TRBV28 and TRBJ1-6, with D unclear. The CDR3 is 12 amino acids. The germline V gene has CDR1 MDHEN and CDR2 SYDVKM. V was pared by 3 bases and J by 8 bases, with 5 bases between. The CDR3 protein is CASSFPYSPLHF. CDR3 nucleotides: TGTGCCAGCAGTTTCCCTTATTCACCCCTCCACTTT.

This clone was seen just once. This chain links TRBV29-1 with TRBJ2-1; TRBD2 matches at 12 bases. The CDR3 extends over 16 amino acids. CDR1 is SQVTM and CDR2 is ANQGSEA in the germline V gene. V lost 7 bases and J lost 4; bases outside the gene matches: 11. The CDR3 DNA is TGCAGCGCAAAGGGCGCTAGCGGGAGGGTATACAATGAGCAGTTCTTC. It translates to CSAKGASGRVYNEQFF.

CDR3 sequence (DNA): TGCGCCAGCAGCTTTACAGGGGGCACAACTGAAGCTTTCTTT. Amino acid sequence: CASSFTGGTTEAFF. The chain uses TRBV5-1 and TRBJ1-1; TRBD1 matches at 9 bases. J lost 5 bases, V lost 2 bases, and 4 bases had no gene match. Germline CDR1 reads SGHRS; CDR2 reads YFSETQ. The CDR3 extends over 14 amino acids. Full variable domain (outside the CDR3, taken from reference TRBV5-1 and TRBJ1-1): KAGVTQTPRYLIKTRGQQVTLSCSPISGHRSVSWYQQTPGQGLQFLFEYFSETQRNKGNFPGRFSGRQFSNSRSEMNVSTLELGDSALYLCASSFTGGTTEAFFGQGTRLTVV.

This clone was observed once. The junction does not match germline at one end; this may be a read error. The chain employs TRBV29-1 and TRBJ1-1, with a tentative D call TRBD1 (5 bases). CDR3 size: 13 residues. The germline V gene encodes CDR1 SQVTM and CDR2 ANQGSEA. The CDR3 spells CSVEGRVNTEAFF. The CDR3 DNA is TGCAGCGTGGAAGGCAGGGTGAACACTGAAGCTTTCTTT.

This chain joins TRBV30 and TRBJ1-2, with D possibly TRBD1 on 5 matching bases. The V gene's germline CDR1 is GTSNPN and CDR2 SVGIG (reference sequence). This CDR3 is 15 amino acids long. Trimming took off 8 bases at V and 2 bases at J, with 21 bases between the two ends. Here the CDR3 DNA reads TGTGCCGGCCAAGAATACAGGACGCCGAACTATGGCTACACCTTC. Amino acid sequence: CAGQEYRTPNYGYTF.

The chain links TRBV24-1 to TRBJ2-3; TRBD2 aligns across 10 bases. V gave up 3 bases and J gave up 3 bases; unmatched junction bases: 11. The germline gives CDR1 KGHDR, CDR2 SFDVKD. The CDR3 totals 18 residues. The CDR3 here is CATSDRSLAGERTDTQYF. The CDR3 bases are TGTGCCACCAGTGATAGGTCCCTAGCGGGAGAGCGTACAGATACGCAGTATTTT.

This clone was detected only a few times. The gene calls are TRBV5-6 and TRBJ1-2; a possible D gene is TRBD1 (6 bases). This CDR3 has 17 amino acids. Germline CDR1 and CDR2: SGHDT and YYEEEE. Deletions cut 1 base from V and 4 bases from J, with 20 bases between. CDR3: CASSLMGAGDATYGYTF. The DNA for the CDR3 is TGTGCCAGCAGCTTGATGGGCGCAGGGGATGCAACCTATGGCTACACCTTC.

The V and J genes are TRBV9 and TRBJ1-6; D call uncertain. This CDR3 spans 16 amino acids. Germline lookup yields CDR1 SGDLS and CDR2 YYNGEE. V dropped 4 bases and J dropped 6 bases, with 17 bases sitting between them. The CDR3 bases are TGTGCCAGCAGCTCTGCGGCGGGGTTATTTAATTCACCCCTCCACTTT. It yields the protein CASSSAAGLFNSPLHF.